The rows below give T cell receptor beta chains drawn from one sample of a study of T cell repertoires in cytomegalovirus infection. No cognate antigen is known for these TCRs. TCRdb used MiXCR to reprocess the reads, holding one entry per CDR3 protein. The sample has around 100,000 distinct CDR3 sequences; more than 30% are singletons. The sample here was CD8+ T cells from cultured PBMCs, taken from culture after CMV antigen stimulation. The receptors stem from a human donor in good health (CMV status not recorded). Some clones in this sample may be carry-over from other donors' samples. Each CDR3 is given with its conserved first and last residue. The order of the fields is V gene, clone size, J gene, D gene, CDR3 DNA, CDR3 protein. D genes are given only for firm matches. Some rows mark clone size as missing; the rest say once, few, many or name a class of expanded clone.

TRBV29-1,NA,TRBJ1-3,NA,TGCAGCGTTGTGACAACTCTGGAAAACACCATATATTTT,CSVVTTLENTIYF
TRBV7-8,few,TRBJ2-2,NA,TGTGCCAGCAGCACTAGCACTACTGATCCTAACACCGGGGAGCTGTTTTTT,CASSTSTTDPNTGELFF
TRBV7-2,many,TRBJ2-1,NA,TGTGCCAGCAGCTTAGTGCCCTGGGGGGCCGACAATGAGCAGTTCTTC,CASSLVPWGADNEQFF
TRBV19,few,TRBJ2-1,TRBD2,TGTGCCAGTAGTATCGCTAGCGGGGAAAGCTCCTACAATGAGCAGTTCTTC,CASSIASGESSYNEQFF
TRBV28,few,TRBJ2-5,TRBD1,TGTGCCAGCAGTTTTGCCAGGGGGTTCGAGACCCAGTACTTC,CASSFARGFETQYF
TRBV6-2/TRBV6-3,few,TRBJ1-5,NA,TGTGCCAGCAGTCTGGGGGCAAGACAGCCCCAGCATTTT,CASSLGARQPQHF
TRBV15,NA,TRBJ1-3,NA,TGTGCCACCAGCAGAGATCGGGGACTAACCTCTGGAAACACCATATATTTT,CATSRDRGLTSGNTIYF
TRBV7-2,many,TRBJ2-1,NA,TGTGCCAGCAGCTTAGACCTAGGGGGGGGACGTAGGAATGAGCAGTTCTTC,CASSLDLGGGRRNEQFF
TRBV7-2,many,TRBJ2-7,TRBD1,TGTGCCAGCAGCTTAGGACGACAGGGCCCGTACTTC,CASSLGRQGPYF
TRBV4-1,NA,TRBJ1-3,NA,TGCGCCAGCAGCCAAGGAGGGGCTGGAAACACCATATATTTT,CASSQGGAGNTIYF
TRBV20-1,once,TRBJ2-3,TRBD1,TGCAGTGCCCGGGACAGGGGGCTGTCAGATACGCAGTATTTT,CSARDRGLSDTQYF
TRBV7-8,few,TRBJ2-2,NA,TGTGCCAGCAGCTTCCTGAGTAACACCGGGGAGCTGTTTTTT,CASSFLSNTGELFF
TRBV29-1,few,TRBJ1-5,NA,TGCAGCGTTGTAGGGGGAGGCAATCAGCCCCAGCATTTT,CSVVGGGNQPQHF
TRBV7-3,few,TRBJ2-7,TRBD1,TGTGCCAGCAGCCCATCCAGACAGGGTCGGTCCTACGAGCAGTACTTC,CASSPSRQGRSYEQYF
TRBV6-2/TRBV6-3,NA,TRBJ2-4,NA,TGTGCCAGCAGCTCTGGGCAGACCCTAGCCAAAAACATTCAGTACTTC,CASSSGQTLAKNIQYF
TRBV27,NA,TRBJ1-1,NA,TGTGCCGCTCAGGGAGGGACTGAAGCTTTCTTT,CAAQGGTEAFF
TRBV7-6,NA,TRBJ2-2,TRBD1,TGTGCCAGCAGCTTATGGGGGACAGGGTCCGGCACCGGGGAGCTGTTTTTT,CASSLWGTGSGTGELFF
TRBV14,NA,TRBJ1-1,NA,TGTGCCAGCAGCCAATGGAGGCCGACTGAAGCTTTCTTT,CASSQWRPTEAFF
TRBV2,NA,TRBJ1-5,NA,TGTGCCAGCAGCATTTCTAGCAATCAGCCCCAGCATTTT,CASSISSNQPQHF
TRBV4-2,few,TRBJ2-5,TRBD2,TGTGCCAGCAGCCAAGCTATTGGGGGGGAGGAGACCCAGTACTTC,CASSQAIGGEETQYF
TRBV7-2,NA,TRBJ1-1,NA,TGTGCCAGCAGCCCCTGGGGGGGGATGGTCGACACTGAAGCTTTCTTT,CASSPWGGMVDTEAFF
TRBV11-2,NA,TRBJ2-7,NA,TGTGCCAGCAGCTTAGCGACAGCGACCTACGAGCAGTACTTC,CASSLATATYEQYF
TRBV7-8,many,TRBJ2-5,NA,TGTGCCAGCAGCTTGGTGGGGGGAGAGACCCAGTACTTC,CASSLVGGETQYF
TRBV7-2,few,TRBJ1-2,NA,TGTGCCAGCAGCTTCAACTATGGCTACACCTTC,CASSFNYGYTF
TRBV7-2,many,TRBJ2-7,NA,TGTGCCAGCAGCTTATCCGACTTGAGCTACGAGCAGTACTTC,CASSLSDLSYEQYF
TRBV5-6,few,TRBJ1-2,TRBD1,TGTGCCAGCAGCTTTACAGGGGACTATGGCTACACCTTC,CASSFTGDYGYTF
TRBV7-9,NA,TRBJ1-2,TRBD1,TGTGCCAGCAGCTTTGCGAGGGGGCACGGCTATGGCTACACCTTC,CASSFARGHGYGYTF
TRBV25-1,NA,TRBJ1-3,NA,TGTGCCAGCAGTGATACGGGTGGAAACACCATATATTTT,CASSDTGGNTIYF
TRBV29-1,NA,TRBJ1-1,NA,TGCAGCGTTGAGAGCCTGTACACTGAAGCTTTCTTT,CSVESLYTEAFF
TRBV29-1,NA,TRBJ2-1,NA,TGCAGCATCGACAGCATGGCCCTCAATGAGCAGTTCTTC,CSIDSMALNEQFF
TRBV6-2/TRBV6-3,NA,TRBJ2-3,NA,TGTGCCAGCAGTTACTCCGGGACCTTCACAGATACGCAGTATTTT,CASSYSGTFTDTQYF
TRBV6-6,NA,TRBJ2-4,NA,TGTGCCAGCAGATCCGAGGGAGCCAAAAACATTCAGTACTTC,CASRSEGAKNIQYF
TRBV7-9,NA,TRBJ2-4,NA,TGTGCCAGCACTTCAGTCCGGGGCGTGGGACTAGCCAAAAACATTCAGTACTTC,CASTSVRGVGLAKNIQYF
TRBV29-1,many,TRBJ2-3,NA,TGCAGCGTTGAAGAGCATGGCCGACCAGGGGATACGCAGTATTTT,CSVEEHGRPGDTQYF
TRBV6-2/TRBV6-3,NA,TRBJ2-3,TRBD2,TGTGCCAGCAGCTCCCGACTAGCGGAATTCACAGATACGCAGTATTTT,CASSSRLAEFTDTQYF
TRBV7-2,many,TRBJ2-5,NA,TGTGCCAGCAGCTTGGAAGGGGCGCCGTACCAAGAGACCCAGTACTTC,CASSLEGAPYQETQYF
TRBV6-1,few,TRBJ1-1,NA,TGTGCCAGCAGTCCTCAGGGGCCCCTTAACACTGAAGCTTTCTTT,CASSPQGPLNTEAFF
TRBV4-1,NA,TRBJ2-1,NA,TGCGCCAGCAGCCCGGGACCTTACAATGAGCAGTTCTTC,CASSPGPYNEQFF
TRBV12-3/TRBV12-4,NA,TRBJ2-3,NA,TGTGCCAGCAGCCTCAACTGGCCGCAGTATTTT,CASSLNWPQYF
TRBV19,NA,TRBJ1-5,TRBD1,TGTGCCAGTACCCGGACAGGGGGTCTAGGGCAGCCCCAGCATTTT,CASTRTGGLGQPQHF
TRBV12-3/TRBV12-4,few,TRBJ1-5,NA,TGTGCCAGCAGTCTAAACAGGGCAGGTCAGCCCCAGCATTTT,CASSLNRAGQPQHF
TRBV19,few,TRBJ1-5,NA,TGTGCCAGTAGTATATTCCGGGGCAATCAGCCCCAGCATTTT,CASSIFRGNQPQHF
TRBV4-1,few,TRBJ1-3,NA,TGCGCCAGCAGCCGAATAAGCCATTTCTCTGGAAACACCATATATTTT,CASSRISHFSGNTIYF
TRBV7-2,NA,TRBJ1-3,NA,TGTGCCAGCAGTTACACATGGAGCTCTGGAAACACCATATATTTT,CASSYTWSSGNTIYF
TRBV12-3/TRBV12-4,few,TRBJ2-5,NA,TGTGCCAGCAGTTTCGGGGGTCGAGAGACCCAGTACTTC,CASSFGGRETQYF
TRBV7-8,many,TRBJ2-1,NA,TGTGCCAGCAGCTTAGGTGGACTTTACAATGAGCAGTTCTTC,CASSLGGLYNEQFF
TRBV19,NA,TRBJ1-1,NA,TGTGCCAGTAGGGACAGTGACACTGAAGCTTTCTTT,CASRDSDTEAFF
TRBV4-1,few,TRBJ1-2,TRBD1,TGCGCCAGCAGCCAAGAGGCCGGGACAGGCCTACTTCGGTTGGGCTACACCTTC,CASSQEAGTGLLRLGYTF
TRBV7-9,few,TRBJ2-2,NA,TGTGCCAGCAGCTTAGCGGATTCGACCGCCGGGGAGCTGTTTTTT,CASSLADSTAGELFF
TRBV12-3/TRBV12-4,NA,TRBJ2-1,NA,TGTGCCAACAACCCGGGGACGTCCCTCTCCTACAATGAGCAGTTCTTC,CANNPGTSLSYNEQFF
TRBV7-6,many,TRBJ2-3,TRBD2,TGTGCCAGCAGCTTCCCGCGGGGGGCTGATGCGAATACGCAGTATTTT,CASSFPRGADANTQYF
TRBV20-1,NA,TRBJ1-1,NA,TGCAGTGCTAGAGGGGAAACAGGGGAAGCTTTCTTT,CSARGETGEAFF
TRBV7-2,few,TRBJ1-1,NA,TGTGCCAGCAGCAGGGACACTGAAGCTTTCTTT,CASSRDTEAFF
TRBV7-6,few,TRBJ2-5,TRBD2,TGTGCCAGCAGCGGCGGGGGGCCCGAACAAGAGACCCAGTACTTC,CASSGGGPEQETQYF
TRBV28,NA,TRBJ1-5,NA,TGTGCCAGCAGCCGGTATGGACCCCAGCATTTT,CASSRYGPQHF
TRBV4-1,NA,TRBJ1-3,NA,TGCGCCAGCAGCCAAGATATACCCTTTGGAAACACCATATATTTT,CASSQDIPFGNTIYF
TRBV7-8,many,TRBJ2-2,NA,TGTGCCAGCAGCTCCCTTGTGGGTTCAACCGGGGAGCTGTTTTTT,CASSSLVGSTGELFF
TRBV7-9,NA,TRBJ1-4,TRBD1,TGTGCCAGCAGCCTGCCCGGGACAGGGGGCATCACTAATGAAAAACTGTTTTTT,CASSLPGTGGITNEKLFF